A single TCR beta chain is shown here with its context. In assigning cohorts, the study relied on participant-reported clinical history. This sample was included in a study of blood T cell repertoires in COVID-19. As for the study in general: PBMCs, B-cell-depleted T cells, or T cells were the source of the cDNA or gDNA that made up the material.

The CDR3 is 14 amino acids. Germline V gene data show CDR1 as SEHNR and CDR2 as FQNEAQ (reference sequence). Trimming at V came to 4 bases and at J to 2 bases, leaving 1 base not matched to a gene. In the study's own analysis: Nucleated cell counts were estimated from reference gene primer amplification. The table came from immunoSEQ multiplex PCR; TCRdb's copy has only in-frame clones and leaves some out. That table gives V, J and clone size, and the DNA gave D and trimming. The sample has under 300,000 clones, approximately 90% seen once. The sequencing sample was made of PBMCs or T cells enriched from blood (not recorded which). This chain links TRBV7-9 with TRBJ1-5, with TRBD1 matching over 8 bases. The clonotype was recovered from a woman aged 18-29 years who had recovered from COVID-19. Here the CDR3 DNA reads TGTGCCAGCAGCTCGGACAGGGGCAATCAGCCCCAGCATTTT. It yields the protein CASSSDRGNQPQHF.